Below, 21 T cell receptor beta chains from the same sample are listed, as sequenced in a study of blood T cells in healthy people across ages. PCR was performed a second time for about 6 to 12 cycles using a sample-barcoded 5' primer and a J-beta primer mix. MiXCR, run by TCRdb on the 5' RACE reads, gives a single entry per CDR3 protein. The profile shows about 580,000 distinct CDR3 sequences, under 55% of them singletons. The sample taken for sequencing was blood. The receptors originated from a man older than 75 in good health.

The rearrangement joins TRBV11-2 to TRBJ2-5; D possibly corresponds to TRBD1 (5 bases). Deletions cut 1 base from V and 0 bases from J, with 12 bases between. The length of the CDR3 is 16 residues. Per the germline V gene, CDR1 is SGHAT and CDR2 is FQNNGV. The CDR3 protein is CASSLGPTEYQETQYF. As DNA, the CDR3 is TGTGCCAGCAGCTTAGGGCCGACAGAGTACCAAGAGACCCAGTACTTC.

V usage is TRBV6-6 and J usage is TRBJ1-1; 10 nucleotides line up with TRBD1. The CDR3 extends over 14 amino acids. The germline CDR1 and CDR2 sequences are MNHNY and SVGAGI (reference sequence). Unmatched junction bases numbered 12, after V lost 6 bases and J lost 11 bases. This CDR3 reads CASRYRDRGRTAFF. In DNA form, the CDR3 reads TGTGCCAGCAGGTACCGTGACAGGGGGCGGACGGCTTTCTTT.

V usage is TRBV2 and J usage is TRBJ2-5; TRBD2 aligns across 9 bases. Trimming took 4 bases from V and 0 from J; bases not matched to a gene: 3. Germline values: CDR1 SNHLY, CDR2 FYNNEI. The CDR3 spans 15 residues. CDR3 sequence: CASSGVAGDQETQYF. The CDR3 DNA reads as TGTGCCAGCAGTGGCGTAGCGGGAGACCAAGAGACCCAGTACTTC. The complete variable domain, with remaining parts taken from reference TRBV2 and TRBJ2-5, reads EPEVTQTPSHQVTQMGQEVILRCVPISNHLYFYWYRQILGQKVEFLVSFYNNEISEKSEIFDDQFSVERPDGSNFTLKIRSTKLEDSAMYFCASSGVAGDQETQYFGPGTRLLVL.

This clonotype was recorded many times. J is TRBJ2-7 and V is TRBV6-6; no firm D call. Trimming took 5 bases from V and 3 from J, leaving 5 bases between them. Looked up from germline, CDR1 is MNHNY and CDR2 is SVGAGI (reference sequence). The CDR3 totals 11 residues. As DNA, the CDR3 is TGTGCCAGCAGTACTGGCTACGAGCAGTACTTC. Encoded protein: CASSTGYEQYF.

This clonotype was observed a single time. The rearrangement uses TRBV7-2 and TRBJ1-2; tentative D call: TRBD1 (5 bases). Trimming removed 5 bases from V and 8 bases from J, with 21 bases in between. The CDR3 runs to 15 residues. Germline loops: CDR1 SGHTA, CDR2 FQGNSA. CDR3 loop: CASSIGPGELKGYTF. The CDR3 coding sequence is TGTGCCAGCAGCATAGGACCGGGGGAATTAAAAGGCTACACCTTC.

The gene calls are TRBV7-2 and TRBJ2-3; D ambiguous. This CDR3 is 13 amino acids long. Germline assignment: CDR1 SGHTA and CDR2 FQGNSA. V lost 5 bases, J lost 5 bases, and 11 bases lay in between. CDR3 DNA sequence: TGTGCCAGCAGCGTAGGCCCACGAGATACGCAGTATTTT. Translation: CASSVGPRDTQYF. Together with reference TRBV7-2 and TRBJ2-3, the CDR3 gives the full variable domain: GAGVSQSPSNKVTEKGKDVELRCDPISGHTALYWYRQSLGQGLEFLIYFQGNSAPDKSGLPSDRFSAERTGGSVSTLTIQRTQQEDSAVYLCASSVGPRDTQYFGPGTRLTVL.

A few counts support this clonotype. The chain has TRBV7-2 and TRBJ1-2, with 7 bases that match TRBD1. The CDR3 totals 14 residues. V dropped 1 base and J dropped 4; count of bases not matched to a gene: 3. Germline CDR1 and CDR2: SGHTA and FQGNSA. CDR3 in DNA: TGTGCCAGCAGCTTAGAATCAGGGGGCTATGGCTACACCTTC. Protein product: CASSLESGGYGYTF.

The CDR3 spells CASSLGPEGGYTF. Here the CDR3 DNA reads TGTGCCAGCAGCTTGGGTCCGGAGGGTGGCTACACCTTC. The chain employs TRBV5-5 and TRBJ1-2, with D unclear. V lost 0 bases and J lost 7, with 10 bases in between. CDR3 length: 13 residues. CDR1 is SGHKS and CDR2 is YYEKEE in the germline V gene (reference sequence).

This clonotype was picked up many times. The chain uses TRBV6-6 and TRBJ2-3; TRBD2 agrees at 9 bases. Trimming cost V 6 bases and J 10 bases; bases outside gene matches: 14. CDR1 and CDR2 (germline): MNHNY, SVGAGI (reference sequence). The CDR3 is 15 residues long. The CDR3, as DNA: TGTGCCAGCAGGCCCTCCGGGACTAGCCCTCTTTCGCAGTATTTT. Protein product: CASRPSGTSPLSQYF.

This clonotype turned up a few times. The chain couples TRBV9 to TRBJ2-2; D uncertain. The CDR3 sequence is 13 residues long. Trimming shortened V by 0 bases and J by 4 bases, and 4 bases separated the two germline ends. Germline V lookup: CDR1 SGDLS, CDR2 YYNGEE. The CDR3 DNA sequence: TGTGCCAGCAGCGTAGATGTCACCGGGGAGCTGTTTTTT. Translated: CASSVDVTGELFF.

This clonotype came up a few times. The chain's CDR3 is CASSDGGNTIYF. CDR3 DNA: TGTGCCAGCAGCGACGGCGGAAACACCATATATTTT. This chain joins TRBV6-6 and TRBJ1-3; D gene unclear. V was trimmed by 6 bases and J by 4 bases, leaving 7 bases between them. In germline, CDR1 is MNHNY, CDR2 SVGAGI (reference sequence). CDR3 length: 12 residues.

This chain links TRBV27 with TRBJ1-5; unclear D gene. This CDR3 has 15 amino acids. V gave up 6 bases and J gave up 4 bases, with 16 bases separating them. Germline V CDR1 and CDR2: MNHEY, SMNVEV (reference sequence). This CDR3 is CASSSTTGPNQPQHF. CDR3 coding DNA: TGTGCCAGCAGCTCTACTACCGGGCCTAATCAGCCCCAGCATTTT.

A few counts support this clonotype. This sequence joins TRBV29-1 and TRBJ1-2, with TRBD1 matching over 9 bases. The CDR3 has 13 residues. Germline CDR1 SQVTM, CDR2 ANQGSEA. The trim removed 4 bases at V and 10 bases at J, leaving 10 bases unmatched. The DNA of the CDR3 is TGCAGCGTTGGCCCCGGGACAGGGAATCTCTACACCTTC. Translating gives CSVGPGTGNLYTF.

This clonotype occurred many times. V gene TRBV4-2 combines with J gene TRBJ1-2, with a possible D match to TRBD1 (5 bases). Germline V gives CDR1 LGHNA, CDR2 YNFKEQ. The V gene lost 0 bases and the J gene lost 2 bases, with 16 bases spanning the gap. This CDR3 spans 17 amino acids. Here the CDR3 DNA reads TGTGCCAGCAGCCAAGACTCGCAGGGAAGGGGAAACTATGGCTACACCTTC. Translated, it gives CASSQDSQGRGNYGYTF.

CDR3 loop: CATSESGTGGLQFF. CDR3 sequence (DNA): TGTGCCACCAGTGAGTCCGGGACAGGGGGTTTACAGTTCTTC. J is TRBJ2-1 and V is TRBV24-1, with 11 positions matching TRBD1. The germline CDR1 and CDR2 sequences are KGHDR and SFDVKD. The CDR3 loop spans 14 amino acids. With 4 bases clipped from V and 13 bases from J, the junction kept 8 bases outside the gene matches.

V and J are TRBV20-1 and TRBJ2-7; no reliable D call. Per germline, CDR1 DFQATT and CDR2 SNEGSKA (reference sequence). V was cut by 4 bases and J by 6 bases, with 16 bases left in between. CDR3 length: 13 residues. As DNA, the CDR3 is TGCAGTGCTAAGACACAGAGGACGAGCGAGCAGTACTTC. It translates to CSAKTQRTSEQYF.

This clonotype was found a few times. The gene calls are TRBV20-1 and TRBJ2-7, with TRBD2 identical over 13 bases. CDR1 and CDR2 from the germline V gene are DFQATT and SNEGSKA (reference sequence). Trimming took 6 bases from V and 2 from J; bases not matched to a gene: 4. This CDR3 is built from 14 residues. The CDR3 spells CSAQGLAGTYEQYF. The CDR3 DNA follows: TGCAGTGCCCAGGGACTAGCGGGGACCTACGAGCAGTACTTC.

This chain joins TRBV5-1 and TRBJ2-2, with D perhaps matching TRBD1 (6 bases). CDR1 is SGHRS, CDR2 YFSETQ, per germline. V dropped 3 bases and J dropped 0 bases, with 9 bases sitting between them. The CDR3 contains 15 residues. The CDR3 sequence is CASSSGQPNTGELFF. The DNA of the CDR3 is TGCGCCAGCAGCTCGGGACAACCGAACACCGGGGAGCTGTTTTTT.

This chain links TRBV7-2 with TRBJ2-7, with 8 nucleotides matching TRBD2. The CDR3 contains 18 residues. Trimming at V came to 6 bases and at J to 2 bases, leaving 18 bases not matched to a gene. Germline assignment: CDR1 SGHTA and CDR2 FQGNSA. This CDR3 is CASSRGDRRLAPTYEQYF. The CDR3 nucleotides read TGTGCCAGCAGTCGGGGGGACCGACGACTAGCGCCTACCTACGAGCAGTACTTC.

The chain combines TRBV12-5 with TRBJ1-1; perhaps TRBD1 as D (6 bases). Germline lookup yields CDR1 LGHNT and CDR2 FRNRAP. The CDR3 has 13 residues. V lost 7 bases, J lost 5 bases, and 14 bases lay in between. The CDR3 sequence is CASAAQGWTEAFF. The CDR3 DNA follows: TGTGCTAGTGCCGCACAGGGATGGACTGAAGCTTTCTTT. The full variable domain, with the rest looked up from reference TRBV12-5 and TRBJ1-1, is DARVTQTPRHKVTEMGQEVTMRCQPILGHNTVFWYRQTMMQGLELLAYFRNRAPLDDSGMPKDRFSAEMPDATLATLKIQPSEPRDSAVYFCASAAQGWTEAFFGQGTRLTVV.

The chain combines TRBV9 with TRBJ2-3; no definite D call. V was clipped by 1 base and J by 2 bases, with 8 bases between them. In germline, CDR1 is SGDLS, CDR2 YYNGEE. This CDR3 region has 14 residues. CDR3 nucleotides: TGTGCCAGCAGCGTAACGCCTATCACAGATACGCAGTATTTT. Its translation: CASSVTPITDTQYF.